The 18 T cell receptor beta chains below were found in one sample sequenced in a study of blood T cell repertoires in COVID-19 (dated by TCRdb to between 2020 and 2021). Library preparation was by the immunoSEQ multiplex PCR assay. Drawn from immuneACCESS, this table holds only the in-frame rearrangements with V and J called that TCRdb kept. Clones are partly lost; checked studies trace under half to an unresolved V gene and leave the rest unexplained. The table for this sample lists tens of thousands of clones; about 86% of them were counted only once. The leading ten clones occupy about 15% of the sample. The sequenced material came from peripheral blood. The receptors originated from an older woman with acute or convalescent COVID-19.

This sequence joins TRBV30 and TRBJ2-7, with TRBD1 matching over 7 bases. Germline lookup yields CDR1 GTSNPN and CDR2 SVGIG (reference sequence). V lost 0 bases, J lost 6 bases, and 8 bases stayed unmatched. The CDR3 has 14 residues. CDR3 protein: CAWSVLDRVGEQYF. DNA for the CDR3: TGTGCCTGGAGTGTACTAGACAGGGTGGGCGAGCAGTACTTC.

This clone occurred once. The CDR3 here is CASSLGAGALNEQFF. CDR3 in DNA: TGTGCCAGCAGCTTAGGCGCGGGAGCGCTCAATGAGCAGTTCTTC. This chain joins TRBV7-2 and TRBJ2-1; 7 bases match TRBD2. The junction had 6 bases not matched to a gene; V was cut back by 1 base and J by 6 bases. Germline CDR1 is SGHTA and CDR2 is FQGNSA. The CDR3 runs 15 residues.

Here the CDR3 DNA reads TGCGCCAGCAGACCCACAGGAAGGGGGTGGGCAAACACCATATATTTT. Residues: CASRPTGRGWANTIYF. The chain combines TRBV23-1 with TRBJ1-3, with a weak D call TRBD1 (6 bases). TRBV23-1 is flagged as an ORF with uncertain function. This CDR3 is 16 amino acids long. Trimming took off 6 bases at V and 6 bases at J, with 21 bases between the two ends.

The chain is built from TRBV13 and TRBJ1-4, with D possibly matching TRBD1 (5 bases). Trimming stripped 6 bases from V and 7 bases from J, with 12 bases between. Per the germline V gene, CDR1 is PRHDT and CDR2 is FYEKMQ (reference sequence). This CDR3 region has 13 residues. In DNA, the CDR3 is TGTGCCAGCAGACAGACAGCCCTTGAAAAACTGTTTTTT. Its protein is CASRQTALEKLFF.

J is TRBJ1-1 and V is TRBV28; D is ambiguous. CDR1 and CDR2 (germline): MDHEN, SYDVKM. The CDR3 is 11 residues long. V lost 3 bases and J 11 bases, leaving 10 bases between the germline ends. CDR3 amino acids: CASSFANGAFF. The CDR3 nucleotides are TGTGCCAGCAGTTTCGCTAACGGGGCTTTCTTT.

This chain links TRBV9 with TRBJ1-4; D perhaps matches TRBD1 (5 bases). This CDR3 is built from 15 residues. V lost 2 bases and J lost 15, with 23 bases in between. Germline CDR1 is SGDLS and CDR2 is YYNGEE. The DNA for the CDR3 is TGTGCCAGCAGCGTCACCGGGACCAGGGAAGGGGAGGTGTTTTTT. Translated: CASSVTGTREGEVFF.

The chain employs TRBV24-1 and TRBJ2-7; TRBD2 aligns across 8 bases. V gave up 1 base and J gave up 6 bases; unmatched junction bases: 13. Germline loops: CDR1 KGHDR, CDR2 SFDVKD. The CDR3 sequence is 17 residues long. Here the CDR3 reads CATSDLSGGGPCGEQYF. The CDR3 region has the DNA TGTGCCACCAGTGATTTATCCGGGGGGGGACCGTGTGGCGAGCAGTACTTC.

This chain uses TRBV5-1 with TRBJ2-1; 7 bases are shared with TRBD2. The CDR3 loop spans 15 amino acids. CDR1 and CDR2 from the germline V gene are SGHRS and YFSETQ. V gave up 2 bases and J gave up 6 bases; unmatched junction bases: 8. The CDR3 bases are TGCGCCAGCAGCTTAAGCGGGACGGTACCCAATGAGCAGTTCTTC. Its translation: CASSLSGTVPNEQFF.

The chain employs TRBV10-3 and TRBJ1-2; possibly TRBD1 for D (6 bases). The V end lost 3 bases, the J end lost 2 bases, and 13 bases lay between the germline ends. CDR3 length: 15 residues. Germline V gives CDR1 ENHRY, CDR2 SYGVKD. CDR3 sequence (DNA): TGTGCCATCAGTGAATGGACAGCTGCGAACTATGGCTACACCTTC. It translates to CAISEWTAANYGYTF.

The chain links TRBV19 to TRBJ1-2, with 7 bases lining up with TRBD1. This CDR3 has 16 amino acids. Germline loops: CDR1 LNHDA, CDR2 SQIVND (reference sequence). V was pared by 1 base and J by 5 bases, with 10 bases of the junction left unmatched. CDR3 amino acids: CASSIGGDRRRYGYTF. CDR3 sequence (DNA): TGTGCCAGTAGTATAGGGGGGGACAGAAGGAGATATGGCTACACCTTC.

Only a few counts were recorded for this clone. The chain links TRBV19 to TRBJ1-2, with 9 bases that match TRBD1. The length of the CDR3 is 16 residues. CDR1 and CDR2 from the germline V gene are LNHDA and SQIVND (reference sequence). With V trimmed by 7 bases and J by 5 bases, 14 bases remained unmatched. CDR3 protein: CASNHPGQGRRYGYTF. CDR3 nucleotide sequence: TGTGCCAGTAACCACCCGGGACAGGGACGAAGGTATGGCTACACCTTC.

This clone was counted ten times or more. The chain joins TRBV4-3 to TRBJ1-1; D gene uncertain. Germline assignment: CDR1 LGHNA and CDR2 YSLEER. This CDR3 has 15 amino acids. V was clipped by 0 bases and J by 1 base, with 9 bases between them. For the CDR3, the DNA is TGCGCCAGCAGCCAAGATTCTATCCCGAACACTGAAGCTTTCTTT. As protein: CASSQDSIPNTEAFF.

V and J are TRBV5-4 and TRBJ1-3; tentatively, D is TRBD1 (5 bases). CDR1 is SGHNT, CDR2 YYREEE, per germline (reference sequence). The CDR3 is made up of 16 amino acids. Trimming removed 2 bases from V and 4 bases from J, with 16 bases in between. The DNA of the CDR3 is TGTGCCAGCAGCTTAACCGGGGGGGTCCCAGGAAACACCATATATTTT. Translation gives CASSLTGGVPGNTIYF. The variable domain in full, completed from reference TRBV5-4 and TRBJ1-3, reads ETGVTQSPTHLIKTRGQQVTLRCSSQSGHNTVSWYQQALGQGPQFIFQYYREEENGRGNFPPRFSGLQFPNYSSELNVNALELDDSALYLCASSLTGGVPGNTIYFGEGSWLTVV.

About this clone itself: Other DNA sequences in this sample translate to the same CDR3. The genes are TRBV5-1 and TRBJ2-1; 10 bases line up with TRBD2. Germline values: CDR1 SGHRS, CDR2 YFSETQ. After removal of 1 base from V and 4 bases from J, the junction contained 2 bases not matched to a gene. The CDR3 is 15 amino acids. CDR3 in DNA: TGCGCCAGCAGCTTGACTAGCGGGACTTACAATGAGCAGTTCTTC. It specifies CASSLTSGTYNEQFF.

This clone was seen only once. The chain employs TRBV6-1 and TRBJ1-2; TRBD1 agrees at 7 bases. V lost 1 base to trimming and J lost 6 bases; unmatched junction nucleotides: 5. Germline V gene lookup returns CDR1 MNHNS and CDR2 SASEGT. CDR3 length equals 14 residues. This CDR3 is CASSEVRGLDGYTF. CDR3 in DNA: TGTGCCAGCAGTGAAGTTAGGGGGCTGGATGGCTACACCTTC.

This rearrangement joins TRBV15 to TRBJ2-4; D is perhaps TRBD1 (5 bases). The CDR3 covers 13 residues. Trimming pared 0 bases from V and 12 bases from J, leaving 12 bases between. The V gene's germline CDR1 is LNHNV and CDR2 YYDKDF (reference sequence). The DNA for the CDR3 is TGTGCCACCAGCAGAGATAAAGGGGATACTCAGTACTTC. Translation: CATSRDKGDTQYF.

The chain couples TRBV6-5 to TRBJ1-1, with D unclear. The CDR3 loop spans 14 amino acids. Trimming removed 6 bases at V and 4 bases at J, with 15 bases between. Germline V lookup: CDR1 MNHEY, CDR2 SVGAGI. As DNA, the CDR3 is TGTGCCAGCAGCCGCCCGGGAGTGAGCACTGAAGCTTTCTTT. Protein sequence: CASSRPGVSTEAFF.

The chain has TRBV5-6 and TRBJ1-2, with D perhaps matching TRBD1 (6 bases). Germline values: CDR1 SGHDT, CDR2 YYEEEE. Between the trimmed V and J ends, which lost 6 bases and 2 bases, there was a span of 11 bases. The CDR3 runs 13 residues. The CDR3, as DNA: TGTGCCAGCAAAAACAGGGTAAACTATGGCTACACCTTC. Protein product: CASKNRVNYGYTF.